This T cell receptor (beta chain) stems from a study of cytomegalovirus exposure and HLA in healthy donors. Across the whole study: The Caucasian-associated ancestry cluster held around 81% of 398 genotyped donors.

Germline CDR1 and CDR2: SGHTA and FQGNSA. Trimming cost V 4 bases and J 7 bases; bases outside gene matches: 7. This CDR3 is 15 amino acids long. 60 Vbeta and 13 Jbeta primers were used in PCR. Generated by immunoSEQ multiplex PCR, the TCRdb table keeps only in-frame clones and is missing some. The sample consists of 100,000 to 150,000 clones, 70% to 85% of them appearing once. Notes on the study in general: Reportedly, diagnosis of cytomegalovirus status by the classifier showed high specificity and sensitivity. HLA-A and HLA-B allele assignments for most subjects were reportedly predicted accurately using TCR beta sequences.

A remark on this clone: Its antigen is unknown.

Healthy bone marrow donors made up the donors. The receptor was isolated from a male donor in good health and CMV-seropositive. What was sequenced was PBMCs. V gene TRBV7-2 combines with J gene TRBJ2-2, with 9 bases that match TRBD2. This CDR3 reads CASSYGGGAVGELFF. For the CDR3, the DNA is TGTGCCAGCAGCTATGGCGGGGGGGCGGTCGGGGAGCTGTTTTTT.